The following is a T cell receptor beta chain sequence with its context. Its specificity is unknown. The CDR3 has 15 amino acids. Per the germline V gene, CDR1 is SGDLS and CDR2 is YYNGEE. V lost 0 bases and J lost 6, with 13 bases in between. This specimen comes from a study of shared clonotypes between healthy human individuals. Broader study findings: Naive CD4 clonotypes were shared across a handful of donors at about 5%.

The study drew all its donors from Caucasian adults living in Nashville, Tennessee. Deep-level settings were used for running the assay. In the sorted-subset replicate PCRs, 200 ng DNA, around 30,000 T cell genomes, was used. Assay used: immunoSEQ multiplex PCR; TCRdb lists only in-frame clones, some missing. The data hold around 1.5 million clones, with around 98% observed a single time. V and J are TRBV9 and TRBJ2-1, with D possibly matching TRBD1 (6 bases). The TCR comes from a young man in good health. The sequencing sample was made of naive CD4+ T cells sorted from blood. Subset in this sample: CD45RA+ positively selected. The CDR3 sequence: CASSVVGRGFNEQFF. As DNA, the CDR3 is TGTGCCAGCAGCGTAGTCGGCAGGGGATTCAATGAGCAGTTCTTC.